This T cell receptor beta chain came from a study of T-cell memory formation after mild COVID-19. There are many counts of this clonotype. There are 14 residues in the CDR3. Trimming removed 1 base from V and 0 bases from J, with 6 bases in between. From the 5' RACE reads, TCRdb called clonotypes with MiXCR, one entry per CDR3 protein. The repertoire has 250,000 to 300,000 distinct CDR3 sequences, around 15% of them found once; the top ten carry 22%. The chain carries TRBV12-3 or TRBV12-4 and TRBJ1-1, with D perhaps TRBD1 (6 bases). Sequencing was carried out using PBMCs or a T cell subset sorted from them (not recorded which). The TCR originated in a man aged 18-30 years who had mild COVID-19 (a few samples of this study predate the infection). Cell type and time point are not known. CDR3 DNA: TGTGCCAGCAGTTTAGGACAGGTGAACACTGAAGCTTTCTTT. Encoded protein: CASSLGQVNTEAFF.